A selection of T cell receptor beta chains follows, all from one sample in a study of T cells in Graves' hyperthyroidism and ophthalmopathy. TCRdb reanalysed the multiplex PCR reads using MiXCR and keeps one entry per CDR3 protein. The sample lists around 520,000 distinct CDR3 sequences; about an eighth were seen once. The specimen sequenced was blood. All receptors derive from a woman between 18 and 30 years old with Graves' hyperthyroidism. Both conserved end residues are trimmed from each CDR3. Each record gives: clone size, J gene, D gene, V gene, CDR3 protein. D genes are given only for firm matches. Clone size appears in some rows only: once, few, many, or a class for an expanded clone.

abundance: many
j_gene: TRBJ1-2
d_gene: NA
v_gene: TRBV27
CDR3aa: ASSFGQARGYT

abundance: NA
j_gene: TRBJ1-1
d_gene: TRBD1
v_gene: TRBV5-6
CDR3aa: ASTGDSEAF

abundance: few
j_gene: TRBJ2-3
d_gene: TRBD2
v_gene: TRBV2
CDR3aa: ASSSGRGLKTDTQY

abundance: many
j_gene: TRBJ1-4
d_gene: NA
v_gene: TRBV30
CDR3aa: AFYETPGEKLF

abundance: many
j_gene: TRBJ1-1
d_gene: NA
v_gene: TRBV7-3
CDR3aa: ASSSSEDGGAF

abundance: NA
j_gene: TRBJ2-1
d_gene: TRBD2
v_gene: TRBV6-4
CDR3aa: ASSLAGEMDEQF

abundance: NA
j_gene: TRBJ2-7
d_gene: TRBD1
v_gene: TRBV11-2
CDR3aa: ASSVRQGSYEQY

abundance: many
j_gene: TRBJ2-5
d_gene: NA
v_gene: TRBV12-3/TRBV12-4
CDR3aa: ASSEHETQY

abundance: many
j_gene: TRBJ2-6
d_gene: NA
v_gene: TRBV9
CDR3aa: ASSVFGGANVLT

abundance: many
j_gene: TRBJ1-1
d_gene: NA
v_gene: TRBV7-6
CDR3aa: ASSLEAGYNTEAF

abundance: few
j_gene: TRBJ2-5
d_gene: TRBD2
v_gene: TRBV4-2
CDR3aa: ASSQDPRASGRSPREETQY

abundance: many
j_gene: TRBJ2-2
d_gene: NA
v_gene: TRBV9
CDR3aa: ASSATFTGELF

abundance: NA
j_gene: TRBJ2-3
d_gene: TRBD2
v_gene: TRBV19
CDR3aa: ASSMPSGNTDTQY

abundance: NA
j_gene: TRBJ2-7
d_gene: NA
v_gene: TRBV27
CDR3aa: TSSLKPGSLEQY

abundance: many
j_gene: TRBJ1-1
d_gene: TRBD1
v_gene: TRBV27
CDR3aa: ASSPRFLTGIPEAF

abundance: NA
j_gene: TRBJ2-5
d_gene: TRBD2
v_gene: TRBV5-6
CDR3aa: ASSGSAGPTQETQY

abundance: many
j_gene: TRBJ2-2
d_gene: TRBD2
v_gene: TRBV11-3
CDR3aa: ASSPTSGSATGELF

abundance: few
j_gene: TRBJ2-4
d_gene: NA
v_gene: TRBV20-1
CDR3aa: SASPQGNIQY

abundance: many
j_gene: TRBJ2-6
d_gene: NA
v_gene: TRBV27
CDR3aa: ASIKDRISGANVLT

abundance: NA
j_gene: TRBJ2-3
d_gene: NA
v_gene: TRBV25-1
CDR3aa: ASSEDPGGTDTQY

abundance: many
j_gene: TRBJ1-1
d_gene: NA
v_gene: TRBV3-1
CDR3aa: ASSQVIGNTEAF

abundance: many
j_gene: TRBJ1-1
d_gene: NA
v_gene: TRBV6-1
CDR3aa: ASSDSVMGGTEAF

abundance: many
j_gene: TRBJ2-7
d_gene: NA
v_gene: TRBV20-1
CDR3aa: SGGTDYEQY

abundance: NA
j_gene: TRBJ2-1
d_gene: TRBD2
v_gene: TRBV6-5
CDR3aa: ASSYIRQTSGSYNEQF

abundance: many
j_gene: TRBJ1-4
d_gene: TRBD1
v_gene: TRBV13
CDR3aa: ASSSDREGEKLF

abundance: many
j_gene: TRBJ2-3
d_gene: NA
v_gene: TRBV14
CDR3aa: ASSRGLSTDTQY

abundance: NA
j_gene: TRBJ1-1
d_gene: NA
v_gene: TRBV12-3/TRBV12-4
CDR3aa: ASLVSRRTEAF

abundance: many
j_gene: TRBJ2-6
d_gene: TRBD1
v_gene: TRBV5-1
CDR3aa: ASSPTGTVRSGANVLT

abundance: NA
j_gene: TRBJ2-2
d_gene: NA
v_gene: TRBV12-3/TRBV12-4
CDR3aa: ASSDAYTKNIQYFGAGELF

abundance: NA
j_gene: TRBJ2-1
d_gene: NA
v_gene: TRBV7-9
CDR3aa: ASSPATIVYEQF

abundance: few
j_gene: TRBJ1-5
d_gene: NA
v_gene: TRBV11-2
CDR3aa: ASSFGGEGSQPQH

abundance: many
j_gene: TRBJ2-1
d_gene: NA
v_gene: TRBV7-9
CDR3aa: ASSLVGSGTSYNEQF

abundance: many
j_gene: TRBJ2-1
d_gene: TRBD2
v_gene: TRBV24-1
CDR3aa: ATSDSPGLAGVVSYNEQF

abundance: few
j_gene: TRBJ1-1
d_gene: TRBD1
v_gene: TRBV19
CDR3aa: ASTPEGANTEAF

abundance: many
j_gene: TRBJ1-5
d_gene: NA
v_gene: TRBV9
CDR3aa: ASSVEGYSNQPQH

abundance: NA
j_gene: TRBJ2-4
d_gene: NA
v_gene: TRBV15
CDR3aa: ATNSAGKVGKNIQY

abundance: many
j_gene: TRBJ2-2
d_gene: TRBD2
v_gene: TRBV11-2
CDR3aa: ASRLSGADTGELF

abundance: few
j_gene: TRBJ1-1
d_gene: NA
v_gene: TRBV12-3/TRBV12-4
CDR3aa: ASSLRKGLDTEAF

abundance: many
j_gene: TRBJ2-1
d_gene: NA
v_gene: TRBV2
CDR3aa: ASSEAPGNLLGEQF

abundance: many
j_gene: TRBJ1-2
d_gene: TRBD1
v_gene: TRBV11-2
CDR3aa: ASSLDPAGQNYGYT

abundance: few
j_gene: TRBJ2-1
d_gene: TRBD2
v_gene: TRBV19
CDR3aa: ASSPAGTSGIWEQF

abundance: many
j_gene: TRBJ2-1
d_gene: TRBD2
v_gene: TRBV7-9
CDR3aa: ASSLRGLAGSGEQF

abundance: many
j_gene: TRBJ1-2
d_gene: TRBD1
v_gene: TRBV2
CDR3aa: ASSLGQGAYGYT

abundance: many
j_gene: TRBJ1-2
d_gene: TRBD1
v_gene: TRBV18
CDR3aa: ASSPWDSQGYT

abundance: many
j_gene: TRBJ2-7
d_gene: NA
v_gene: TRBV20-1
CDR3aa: SATPDTPYEQY

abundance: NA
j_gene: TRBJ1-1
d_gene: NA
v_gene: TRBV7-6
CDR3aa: ASSRRIMNTEAF

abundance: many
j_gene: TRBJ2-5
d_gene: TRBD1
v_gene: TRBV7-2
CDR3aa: ASSISGTGAHGTQY

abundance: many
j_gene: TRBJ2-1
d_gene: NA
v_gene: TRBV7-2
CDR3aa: ASSLSPSFNEQF

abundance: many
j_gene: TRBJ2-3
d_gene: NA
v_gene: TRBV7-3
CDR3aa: ASSPGGPTDTQY

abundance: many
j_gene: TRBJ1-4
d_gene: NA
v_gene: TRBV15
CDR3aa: ATSRGDEKLF

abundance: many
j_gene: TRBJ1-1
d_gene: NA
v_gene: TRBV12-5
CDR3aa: ASGLGGHNTEAF

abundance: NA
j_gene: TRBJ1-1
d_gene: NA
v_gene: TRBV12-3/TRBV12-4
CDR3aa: ASSFGQANTGAF

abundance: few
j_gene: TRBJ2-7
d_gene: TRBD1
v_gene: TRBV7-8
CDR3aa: ASSLKTGSGEQY

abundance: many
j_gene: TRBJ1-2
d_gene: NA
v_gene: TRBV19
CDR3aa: ASMRGYGYT

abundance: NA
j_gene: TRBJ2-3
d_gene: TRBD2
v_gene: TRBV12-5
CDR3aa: ASGPILAGHTDTQY